Here is one T cell receptor beta chain with its context. This clonotype was seen many times. Its target antigen remains unknown. Per-nucleotide qualities are absent, and no much larger clonotype sits a single base away. CDR1 MNHNS and CDR2 SASEGT are derived from the germline V gene. From its cysteine to its phenylalanine, the CDR3 spans 13 amino acids. Here the CDR3 DNA is all that survives: 39 bases in frame from base 1. The germline ends are 12 bases apart after V is trimmed by 4 bases and J by 11 bases. A patient counted as having stable Graves' hyperthyroidism if no progression to ophthalmopathy occurred over 18 months of follow-up. The hyperthyroidism patients were between 18 and 65 years old and newly diagnosed, with a disease duration of less than 2 months. The study excluded patients with uncontrolled infections, other autoimmune diseases, pregnancy or lactation. Clinical symptoms, serum thyroxine and TRAb, thyroid ultrasound, and orbital computed tomography formed the basis for the diagnoses. PBMCs were isolated from 7.5 to 10 ml of fresh peripheral blood by Ficoll-Paque density gradient centrifugation. Total RNA was extracted using Trizol reagent, and RNA quality was assessed on an Agilent 2100 Bioanalyzer.

This sample is drawn from a study of T cells in Graves' hyperthyroidism and ophthalmopathy (dated by TCRdb to the late 2010s). For the wider study: Peripheral blood samples were taken at initial diagnosis, before any treatment was given. To identify distinguishing TCR V-J signatures, a discovery cohort of some 99 patients was used, comprising 43 with Graves' ophthalmopathy and some 60 with stable Graves' hyperthyroidism. Whether ophthalmopathy could be predicted prospectively was tested in an independent validation cohort made up of under 20 hyperthyroidism patients plus 17 patients who later progressed to ophthalmopathy. For training and testing, the approximately 92 patients in the discovery cohort were randomly divided in a 7:3 ratio. Thyroid tissue and blood T-cell repertoires from over 5 Graves' hyperthyroidism patients were also compared in the study. After sampling, hyperthyroidism patients received methimazole starting at 30 mg daily, and ophthalmopathy patients received high-dose intravenous methylprednisolone. The paper describes TCR Vbeta CDR3 sequencing of 135 peripheral blood samples, made up of some 42 ophthalmopathy patients, around 73 hyperthyroidism patients and some 17 progressor patients. Here is what the overall study found, with its caveats: Most expanded thyroid clonotypes (frequency above 0.001) were also detected in blood, suggesting blood repertoires may reflect thyroid immune responses. In cross-validation, a model built on a 13 V-J signature told ophthalmopathy apart from stable hyperthyroidism with 85% to 90% sensitivity and 81% to 82% specificity, and in testing the same model reached 80%/75%. No statistical method was used to set the sample size in advance, and investigators knew the group allocation. In validation, the model predicted progression to ophthalmopathy with around 71% sensitivity and over 72% specificity, a median of about six months before onset.

The TCR beta CDR3 regions were amplified from RNA transcripts. The first round of RT-PCR for the TCR CDR3 was performed with the HTBI primer set and the Qiagen OneStep RT-PCR kit. Libraries were constructed in a second round of multiplex PCR, after which size selection and purification were carried out. Paired-end sequencing of the libraries was performed with 100 bp reads on an Illumina HiSeq2000. Under the source paper's analysis protocol: Raw data were processed with SOAPnuke, discarding reads with adapters, uncalled bases, mean Phred below 15, or no exact constant-primer or identifier match. High-quality paired reads were merged with COPE v1.2.5, and unique nucleotide sequences were defined as clonotypes. MiTCR v1.1 was used to align the clonotypes against IMGT TRBV, TRBD and TRBJ reference segments. The analysis was restricted to V-J combinations with a frequency above 0.0001, which together covered roughly 99% of the repertoires. The TCS score was defined as the ratio of F50 (clonal expansion) to E x V (chaos), calculated using BLOSUM62-based TCRdist between CDR3 peptides within each V-J. Welch's t-statistics and random forest reduced several hundred V-J features to 13, which were used in a naive Bayes classifier (R e1071). The similarity between thyroid and blood repertoires was quantified using the Morisita-Horn index. TCRdb applied fastp at Q25 and MiXCR to the public reads, then kept only in-frame beta chains. CDR3 protein duplicates are merged, each entry listing the most common genes and DNA. The V and J calls were not made by the authors but by TCRdb's processing. Counted in this sample were 750,000 to 950,000 distinct CDR3 sequences; 38% of them appeared once. Approximately 8.7% of the sample is held by the ten biggest clonotypes.

Specimen: blood. The chain uses TRBV6-1 and TRBJ1-6; the D segment could be TRBD1, given 5 matching bases. This sequence originates from a man between 18 and 35 years old with Graves' hyperthyroidism. The CDR3 is CASSVEWGAPLHF. The nucleotide sequence reads as follows: TGTGCCAGCAGTGTCGAGTGGGGGGCACCCCTCCACTTT.